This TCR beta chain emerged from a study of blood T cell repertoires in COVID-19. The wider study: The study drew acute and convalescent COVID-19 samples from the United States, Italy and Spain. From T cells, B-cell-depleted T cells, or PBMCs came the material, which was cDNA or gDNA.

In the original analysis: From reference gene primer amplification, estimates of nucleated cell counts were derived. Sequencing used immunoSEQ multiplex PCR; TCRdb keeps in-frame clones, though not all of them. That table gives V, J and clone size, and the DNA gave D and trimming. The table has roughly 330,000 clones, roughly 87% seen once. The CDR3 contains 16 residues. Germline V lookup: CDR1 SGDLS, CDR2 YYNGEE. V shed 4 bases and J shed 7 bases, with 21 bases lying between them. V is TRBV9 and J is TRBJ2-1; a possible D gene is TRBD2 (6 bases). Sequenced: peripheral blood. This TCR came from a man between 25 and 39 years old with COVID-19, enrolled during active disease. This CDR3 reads CASSPPGVGSGNEQFF. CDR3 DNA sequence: TGTGCCAGCAGCCCACCCGGTGTTGGTAGCGGTAATGAGCAGTTCTTC.